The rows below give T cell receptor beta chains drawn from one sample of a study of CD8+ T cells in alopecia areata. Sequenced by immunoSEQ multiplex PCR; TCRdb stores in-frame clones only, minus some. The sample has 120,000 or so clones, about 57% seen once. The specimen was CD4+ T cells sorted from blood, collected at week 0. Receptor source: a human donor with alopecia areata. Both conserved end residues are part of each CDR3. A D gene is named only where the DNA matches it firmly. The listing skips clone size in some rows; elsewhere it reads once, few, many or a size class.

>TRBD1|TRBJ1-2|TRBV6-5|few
TGTGCCAGCAGTCGTCTGGGACAGGGCACTTATGGCTACACCTTC
CASSRLGQGTYGYTF
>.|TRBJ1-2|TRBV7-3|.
TGTGCCAGCAGCCCGTGGGGAGGATATGGCTACACCTTC
CASSPWGGYGYTF
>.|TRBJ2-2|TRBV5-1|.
TGCGCCAGCAGCTTGCAAGCGGGGAACACCGGGGAGCTGTTTTTT
CASSLQAGNTGELFF
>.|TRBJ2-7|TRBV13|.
TGTGCCAGCAGCTTAGCTGGCGATATGCAGTACTTC
CASSLAGDMQYF
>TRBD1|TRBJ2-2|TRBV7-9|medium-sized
TGTGCCAGCAGCTTAGCGGGACAGGGAACCGGGGAGCTGTTTTTT
CASSLAGQGTGELFF
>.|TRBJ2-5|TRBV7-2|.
TGTGCCAGCAGTCGGAGGGTGACCCAGTACTTC
CASSRRVTQYF
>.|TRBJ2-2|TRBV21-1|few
TGTGCCAGCACCTCAGAGGTACTAGGGGACACCGGGGAGCTGTTTTTT
CASTSEVLGDTGELFF
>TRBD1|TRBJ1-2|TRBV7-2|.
TGTGCCAGCAGCCTCAATCCAGCGACAGGGTGGGGTAGCGGGTATGGCTACACCTTC
CASSLNPATGWGSGYGYTF
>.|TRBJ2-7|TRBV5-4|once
TGTGCCAGCAGCTTGACAGGGGAGGAAAACGAGCAGTACTTC
CASSLTGEENEQYF
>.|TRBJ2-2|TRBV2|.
TGTGCCAGCAGTGAGAGGGAGACCACCGGGGAGCTGTTTTTT
CASSERETTGELFF
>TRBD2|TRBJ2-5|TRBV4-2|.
TGTGCCAGCAGCCAAGATGCGTCTAGCGGGGGGGGTGAGACCCAGTACTTC
CASSQDASSGGGETQYF
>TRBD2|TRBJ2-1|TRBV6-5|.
TGTGCCAGCAGCTTGGCGGGGGGGCCCTACAATGAGCAGTTCTTC
CASSLAGGPYNEQFF
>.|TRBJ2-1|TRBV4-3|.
TGCGCCAGCAGTCATGGGGGCGGGGTAAGCTCCTACAATGAGCAGTTCTTC
CASSHGGGVSSYNEQFF
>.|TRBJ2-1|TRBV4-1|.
TGCGCCAGCAGCCAACCCCGGTCCGCGGGGGCTGAGCAGTTCTTC
CASSQPRSAGAEQFF
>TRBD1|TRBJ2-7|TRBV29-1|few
TGCAGCGTTTCGAGGACAGGGAAATACGAGCAGTACTTC
CSVSRTGKYEQYF
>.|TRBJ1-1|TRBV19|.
TGTGCCAGTAGTGACAGTACACTGAACACTGAAGCTTTCTTT
CASSDSTLNTEAFF
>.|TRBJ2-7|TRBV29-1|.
TGCAGCGCCCGAAATGGATACGAGCAGTACTTC
CSARNGYEQYF
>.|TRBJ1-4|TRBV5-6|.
TGTGCCAGCAGCTTGGACAGGGCGAGTACGGAAAAACTGTTTTTT
CASSLDRASTEKLFF
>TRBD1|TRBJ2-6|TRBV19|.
TGTGCCATTCCGGGACAGGGGTTACCTGGGGCCAACGTCCTGACTTTC
CAIPGQGLPGANVLTF
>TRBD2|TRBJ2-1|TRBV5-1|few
TGCGCCAGCGCTACCCCGGGAGGTCGGAATGAGCAGTTCTTC
CASATPGGRNEQFF
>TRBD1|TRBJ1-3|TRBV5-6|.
TGTGCCAGCAGCTTGTTAGGGACAGACTCTGGAAACACCATATATTTT
CASSLLGTDSGNTIYF
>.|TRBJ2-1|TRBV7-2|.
TGTGCCAGCAGCTTAGACCCCGGGGGCTACAATGAGCAGTTCTTC
CASSLDPGGYNEQFF
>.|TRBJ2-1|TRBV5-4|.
TGTGCCAGCAGCATAAGATTATACAATGAGCAGTTCTTC
CASSIRLYNEQFF
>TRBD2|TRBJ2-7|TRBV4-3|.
TGCGCCAGCAGCCAAGACGGGGGGGTCTACGAGCAGTACTTC
CASSQDGGVYEQYF
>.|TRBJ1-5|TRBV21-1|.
TGTGCCAGCAGCAAATGGTCAAGCCATCAGCCCCAGCATTTT
CASSKWSSHQPQHF